This T cell receptor (beta chain) was captured by sequencing in a study of T cell repertoires in ileal Crohn's disease. Study as a whole: Postoperative therapy was given to about half: around eleven thiopurines, some 18 anti-TNF agents.

Looked up from germline, CDR1 is SQVTM and CDR2 is ANQGSEA. CDR3 length: 11 amino acids. V was clipped by 7 bases and J by 6 bases, with 10 bases between them. Assay used: immunoSEQ multiplex PCR; TCRdb lists only in-frame clones, some missing. The sample shows approximately 30,000 clones, just under 80% of them seen only once. Findings and limits, study-wide: Endoscopic recurrence occurred in every patient whose clonality exceeded 26.8%.

The table lists this clone with a count of one. The antigen is not known. This sequence originates from an adult with Crohn's disease. This rearrangement joins TRBV29-1 to TRBJ2-1; tentative D call: TRBD2 (6 bases). The sequencing input was ileal tissue. CDR3 sequence reads: CSATSINEQFF. CDR3 in DNA: TGCAGCGCGACTAGTATCAATGAGCAGTTCTTC.